This T cell receptor beta chain derives from a study of control samples from healthy donors and cancer patients. With V trimmed by 1 base and J by 7 bases, 5 bases remained unmatched. CDR3 length: 15 residues. Germline loops: CDR1 LGHNA, CDR2 YSLEER. Generated by immunoSEQ multiplex PCR, the TCRdb table keeps only in-frame clones and is missing some. The sample shows about 130,000 clones, almost 95% of them seen only once. The chain combines TRBV4-3 with TRBJ2-1, with TRBD2 matching 9 bases. This clonotype originated in a man older than 75 with head and neck cancer. Sequenced: PBMCs. The CDR3, as DNA: TGCGCCAGCAGCCAAGTCGGAGCGGGAGGTAATGAGCAGTTCTTC. It translates to CASSQVGAGGNEQFF.